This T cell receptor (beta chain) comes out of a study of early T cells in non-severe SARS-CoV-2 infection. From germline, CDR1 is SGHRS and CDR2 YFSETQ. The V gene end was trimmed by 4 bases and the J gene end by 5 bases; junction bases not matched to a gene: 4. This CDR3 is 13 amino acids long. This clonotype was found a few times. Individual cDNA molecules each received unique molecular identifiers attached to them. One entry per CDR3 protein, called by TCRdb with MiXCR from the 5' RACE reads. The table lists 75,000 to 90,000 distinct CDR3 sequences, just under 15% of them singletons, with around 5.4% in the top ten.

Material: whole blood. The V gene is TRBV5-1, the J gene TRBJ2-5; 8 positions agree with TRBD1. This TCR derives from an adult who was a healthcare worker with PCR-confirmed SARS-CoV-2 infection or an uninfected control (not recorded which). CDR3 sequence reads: CASSGTGLETQYF. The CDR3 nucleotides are TGCGCCAGCAGCGGGACAGGTCTGGAGACCCAGTACTTC.